This TCR beta chain was obtained from a study of blood T cell repertoires in COVID-19. In the study overall: Samples of COVID-19 (acute and convalescent) were obtained from the United States, Italy and Spain. T cells, B-cell-depleted T cells, or PBMCs supplied cDNA or gDNA.

The V segment lost 7 bases and the J segment 6 bases; nucleotides outside the gene matches: 7. Germline CDR1 MDHEN, CDR2 SYDVKM. The CDR3 runs to 14 residues. Under the authors' procedure: Estimation of nucleated cell counts was performed using reference gene primer amplification. Clones were read by immunoSEQ multiplex PCR, and TCRdb kept only the in-frame ones, dropping some. The D gene and trimming were derived from the DNA, and the V and J assignments and clone size from that table. The data contain about 91,000 clones, 60% to 85% of them singletons. The TCR originated in a woman aged 80 or over with acute or convalescent COVID-19. Material: peripheral blood. This rearrangement joins TRBV28 to TRBJ2-7; 12 nucleotides align to TRBD1. The CDR3 DNA reads TGTGCCAGCACCTCGGGGACAGGGGGCCTCGAGCAGTACTTC. Translating gives CASTSGTGGLEQYF. Combining the CDR3 with reference TRBV28 and TRBJ2-7 gives the whole variable domain DVKVTQSSRYLVKRTGEKVFLECVQDMDHENMFWYRQDPGLGLRLIYFSYDVKMKEKGDIPEGYSVSREKKERFSLILESASTNQTSMYLCASTSGTGGLEQYFGPGTRLTVT.